This paragraph reports one T cell receptor beta chain. This entry belongs to a study of shared T cell receptors in the human thymus. V lost 4 bases, J lost 5 bases, and 6 bases stayed unmatched. CDR3 length: 14 residues. CDR1 and CDR2 (germline): SGDLS, YYNGEE. Clones were sequenced by immunoSEQ multiplex PCR, and TCRdb holds only the in-frame ones, with some missing. The data contain hundreds of thousands of clones, more than 70% of them seen just once; the ten biggest clones take up roughly 0.0087%. The same data also went into a second study, on human thymus T cells. That work states: Related work found strong thymic repertoire overlap between unrelated individuals.

The source of this sequence is a boy in the first two years of life with a congenital heart defect. This rearrangement joins TRBV9 to TRBJ1-2; 9 positions match TRBD1. Sequencing input: thymocytes. The CDR3 DNA is TGTGCCAGCAGCAGACGAGGGACAGGGTATGGCTACACCTTC. Protein: CASSRRGTGYGYTF.